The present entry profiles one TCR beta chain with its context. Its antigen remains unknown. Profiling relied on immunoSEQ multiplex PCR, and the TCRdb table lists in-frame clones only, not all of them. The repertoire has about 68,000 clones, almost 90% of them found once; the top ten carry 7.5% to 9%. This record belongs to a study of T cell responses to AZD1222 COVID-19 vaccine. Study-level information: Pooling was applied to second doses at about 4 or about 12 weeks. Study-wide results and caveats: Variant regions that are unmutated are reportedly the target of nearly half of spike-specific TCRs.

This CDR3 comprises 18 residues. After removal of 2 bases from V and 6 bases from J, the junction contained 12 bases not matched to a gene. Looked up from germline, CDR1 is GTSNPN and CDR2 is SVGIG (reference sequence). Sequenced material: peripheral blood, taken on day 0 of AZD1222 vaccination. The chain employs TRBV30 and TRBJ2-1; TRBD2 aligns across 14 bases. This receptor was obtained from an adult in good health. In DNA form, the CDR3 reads TGTGCCTGGAGTCGTTCTGGACTAGCGGGAGGCCTCGGCAATGAGCAGTTCTTC. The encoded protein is CAWSRSGLAGGLGNEQFF.